One sample yielded the 30 T cell receptor beta chains listed below, sequenced in a study of control samples from healthy donors and cancer patients. Method: immunoSEQ multiplex PCR; TCRdb's copy keeps in-frame clones and lacks some. The sample lists some 120,000 clones, roughly 84% occurring once. The sample was blood. The receptors shown here come from a man aged 35 to 55 in good health.

In the case of this clone: Other DNA sequences in the sample encode the same CDR3. The gene calls are TRBV6-5 and TRBJ1-2; no reliable D call. There are 11 residues in the CDR3. Germline assignment: CDR1 MNHEY and CDR2 SVGAGI. Trimming cost V 6 bases and J 3 bases, with 5 bases left between them. The DNA for the CDR3 is TGTGCCAGCAGCTTAGACTATGGCTACACCTTC. Amino acid sequence: CASSLDYGYTF.

Comments on this clone: The DNA is left out, because the CDR3 cannot be placed on it with certainty; the CDR3 is given as TCRdb lists it. The chain combines TRBV27 with TRBJ2-1; the table assigns TRBD2, which was not confirmed against the DNA. The CDR3 contains 15 residues when both ends are counted. Germline V gene sequence: CDR1 MNHEY, CDR2 SMNVEV (reference sequence). The CDR3: CASSTSRGDYNEQFF.

The V and J genes are TRBV15 and TRBJ2-2; 9 bases line up with TRBD2. The CDR3 totals 19 residues. Germline CDR1 LNHNV, CDR2 YYDKDF (reference sequence). After removal of 1 base from V and 1 base from J, the junction contained 10 bases not matched to a gene. CDR3 region: CATSRVRGGVGLNTGELFF. DNA of the CDR3: TGTGCCACCAGCAGAGTGCGGGGGGGTGTCGGGTTGAACACCGGGGAGCTGTTTTTT.

The rearrangement joins TRBV29-1 to TRBJ2-1; 7 bases map to TRBD2. V was clipped by 4 bases and J by 8 bases; unmatched bases: 5. From germline, CDR1 is SQVTM and CDR2 ANQGSEA. The CDR3 covers 12 residues. CDR3 sequence: CSVGGGIDEQFF. The CDR3 DNA is TGCAGCGTTGGGGGGGGGATCGATGAGCAGTTCTTC.

The V gene is TRBV19, the J gene TRBJ2-7, with TRBD1 matching over 7 bases. With V trimmed by 5 bases and J by 4 bases, 5 bases remained unmatched. Germline CDR1 and CDR2: LNHDA and SQIVND (reference sequence). This CDR3 contains 13 residues. The CDR3 reads CASSSGTAYEQYF. Here the CDR3 DNA reads TGTGCCAGTAGTTCCGGGACAGCATACGAGCAGTACTTC. The full variable domain, in which reference TRBV19 and TRBJ2-7 provide the parts outside the CDR3, is DGGITQSPKYLFRKEGQNVTLSCEQNLNHDAMYWYRQDPGQGLRLIYYSQIVNDFQKGDIAEGYSVSREKKESFPLTVTSAQKNPTAFYLCASSSGTAYEQYFGPGTRLTVT.

J is TRBJ2-1 and V is TRBV11-3; 9 bases align to TRBD2. CDR3 length equals 16 residues. V dropped 5 bases and J dropped 5; count of bases not matched to a gene: 10. Per the germline V gene, CDR1 is SGHNT and CDR2 is YENEEA. The CDR3 here is CASSRTPSGGNNEQFF. In DNA, the CDR3 is TGTGCCAGCAGCCGCACCCCCAGCGGGGGGAACAATGAGCAGTTCTTC.

Here the CDR3 reads CASSYTRAQGSSPLHF. The CDR3 nucleotides read TGTGCCAGCAGTTACACGAGGGCACAGGGGAGTTCACCCCTCCACTTT. V and J are TRBV6-5 and TRBJ1-6, with 7 bases lining up with TRBD1. This CDR3 is 16 amino acids long. Germline CDR1 is MNHEY and CDR2 is SVGAGI. J was trimmed by 9 bases and V by 2 bases; bases with no gene match: 10.

The rearrangement links TRBV12-5 to TRBJ1-5; possible D gene TRBD1, 5 bases. The CDR3 covers 17 residues. Germline V gives CDR1 LGHNT, CDR2 FRNRAP. V was trimmed by 0 bases and J by 1 base, leaving 13 bases between them. CDR3 residues: CASGLVLGQTSNQPQHF. DNA of the CDR3: TGTGCTAGTGGTTTGGTACTGGGGCAGACCAGCAATCAGCCCCAGCATTTT. The whole variable domain, remainder taken from reference TRBV12-5 and TRBJ1-5, is DARVTQTPRHKVTEMGQEVTMRCQPILGHNTVFWYRQTMMQGLELLAYFRNRAPLDDSGMPKDRFSAEMPDATLATLKIQPSEPRDSAVYFCASGLVLGQTSNQPQHFGDGTRLSIL.

As DNA, the CDR3 is TGTGCCACCAGTGATTCTGGACAGGGACTTAGAAACACCATATATTTT. Translating gives CATSDSGQGLRNTIYF. The J gene is TRBJ1-3, the V gene TRBV24-1; TRBD1 aligns across 8 bases. The V gene end was trimmed by 2 bases and the J gene end by 5 bases; junction bases not matched to a gene: 7. The CDR3 is made up of 16 amino acids. CDR1 and CDR2 (germline): KGHDR, SFDVKD.

The chain has TRBV9 and TRBJ2-1, with 11 bases identical to TRBD2. Germline CDR1 is SGDLS and CDR2 is YYNGEE. Trimming removed 4 bases from V and 5 bases from J; junction bases left unmatched: 8. CDR3 length: 16 amino acids. This CDR3 reads CASSPRTSGYDNEQFF. CDR3 coding DNA: TGTGCCAGCAGCCCAAGGACTAGCGGGTACGACAATGAGCAGTTCTTC.

The V call is TRBV5-4, the J call TRBJ2-7; unclear D gene. The V end lost 4 bases, the J end lost 6 bases, and 14 bases lay between the germline ends. The CDR3 is 13 residues long. Germline assignment: CDR1 SGHNT and CDR2 YYREEE (reference sequence). The CDR3 nucleotides are TGTGCCAGCAGCCGCGAGAGGTCGGCCGAGCAGTACTTC. Its translation: CASSRERSAEQYF.

The chain recombines TRBV6-2 or TRBV6-3 with TRBJ2-2, with TRBD1 identical over 11 bases. The CDR3 totals 18 residues. The germline V gene has CDR1 MNHEY and CDR2 SVGEGT. V was clipped by 2 bases and J by 4 bases; unmatched bases: 9. The CDR3: CASSYPGQGERVTGELFF. The CDR3 region has the DNA TGTGCCAGCAGTTACCCGGGACAGGGGGAAAGGGTCACCGGGGAGCTGTTTTTT.

This clone is a singleton in its sample. The chain combines TRBV30 with TRBJ1-3; weak D call: TRBD1 (5 bases). CDR3 length: 13 residues. Deletions cut 4 bases from V and 2 bases from J, with 9 bases between. CDR1 is GTSNPN, CDR2 SVGIG, per germline (reference sequence). As DNA, the CDR3 is TGTGCCTGGAAGGGGTCAGCTGGAAACACCATATATTTT. Protein product: CAWKGSAGNTIYF.

J is TRBJ1-3 and V is TRBV7-9; maybe TRBD1 (5 bases). The CDR3 extends over 13 amino acids. Germline V gene data show CDR1 as SEHNR and CDR2 as FQNEAQ (reference sequence). V dropped 4 bases and J dropped 8 bases, with 12 bases sitting between them. CDR3 nucleotide sequence: TGTGCCAGCAGCTCCTCAGGGTGGGACACCATATATTTT. It yields the protein CASSSSGWDTIYF.

This rearrangement joins TRBV7-9 to TRBJ2-1, with 11 bases lining up with TRBD2. Germline loops: CDR1 SEHNR, CDR2 FQNEAQ (reference sequence). Trimming at V came to 2 bases and at J to 7 bases, leaving 10 bases not matched to a gene. This CDR3 is 17 amino acids long. The CDR3 reads CASSLYGSGGVVNEQFF. The CDR3 DNA follows: TGTGCCAGCAGCTTATATGGTAGCGGGGGGGTTGTAAATGAGCAGTTCTTC.

Here the CDR3 reads CASSRKYLGNLHF. The CDR3 nucleotides read TGCGCCAGCAGCCGAAAATATCTGGGCAACCTCCACTTT. This chain joins TRBV4-3 and TRBJ1-6; no clear D. Germline assignment: CDR1 LGHNA and CDR2 YSLEER. CDR3 length: 13 amino acids. V shed 4 bases and J shed 15 bases, with 16 bases lying between them.

The chain employs TRBV12-3 or TRBV12-4 and TRBJ1-2; D not resolved. V shed 4 bases and J shed 8 bases, with 8 bases lying between them. The length of the CDR3 is 11 residues. CDR3 coding DNA: TGTGCCAGCAGTTACCAGAAGGGCTACACCTTC. This codes for CASSYQKGYTF.

The rearrangement links TRBV30 to TRBJ2-7; TRBD1 agrees at 8 bases. This CDR3 region has 13 residues. The junction had 10 bases not matched to a gene; V was cut back by 5 bases and J by 7 bases. The germline gives CDR1 GTSNPN, CDR2 SVGIG (reference sequence). The CDR3 sequence: CAWGRTGWLEQYF. CDR3 nucleotides: TGTGCCTGGGGACGGACAGGGTGGTTGGAGCAGTACTTC.

V usage is TRBV7-8 and J usage is TRBJ1-2; a possible D gene is TRBD1 (6 bases). The CDR3 loop spans 14 amino acids. Germline CDR1 is SGHVS and CDR2 is FQNEAQ. The V end lost 1 base, the J end lost 6 bases, and 12 bases lay between the germline ends. The chain's CDR3 is CASSLVPQGHGYTF. CDR3 DNA sequence: TGTGCCAGCAGCTTAGTCCCACAGGGCCATGGCTACACCTTC.

The chain employs TRBV18 and TRBJ1-4; the D is unclear. The CDR3 is 15 residues long. The germline V and J ends were trimmed by 0 bases and 8 bases, with 13 bases remaining between them. The V gene's germline CDR1 is KGHSH and CDR2 LQKENI. The CDR3 nucleotides read TGTGCCAGCTCACCACCTTGGGGTAGTGGCGAAAAACTGTTTTTT. Protein sequence: CASSPPWGSGEKLFF.

The gene calls are TRBV5-4 and TRBJ1-4; TRBD1 matches 7 bases. From germline, CDR1 is SGHNT and CDR2 YYREEE (reference sequence). The CDR3 sequence is 16 residues long. J was trimmed by 5 bases and V by 2 bases; bases with no gene match: 9. The CDR3 region is CASSFGGGTDNEKLFF. DNA of the CDR3: TGTGCCAGCAGCTTTGGGGGGGGGACAGACAATGAAAAACTGTTTTTT.

The rearrangement joins TRBV13 to TRBJ2-6; 11 bases map to TRBD1. V gave up 5 bases and J gave up 0 bases; unmatched junction bases: 6. The CDR3 spans 18 residues. Germline CDR1 PRHDT, CDR2 FYEKMQ (reference sequence). The CDR3 spells CASSHGTGGSSGANVLTF. As DNA, the CDR3 is TGTGCCAGCAGCCATGGGACAGGGGGAAGCTCTGGGGCCAACGTCCTGACTTTC. Variable domain in full (rest from reference TRBV13 and TRBJ2-6): AAGVIQSPRHLIKEKRETATLKCYPIPRHDTVYWYQQGPGQDPQFLISFYEKMQSDKGSIPDRFSAQQFSDYHSELNMSSLELGDSALYFCASSHGTGGSSGANVLTFGAGSRLTVL.

This clone has a count of ten or more. The gene calls are TRBV2 and TRBJ1-1; no firm D call. Germline V gene sequence: CDR1 SNHLY, CDR2 FYNNEI. Trimming removed 1 base at V and 0 bases at J, with 3 bases between. The CDR3 has 13 residues. CDR3 sequence (DNA): TGTGCCAGCAGTGAAGACTTGAACACTGAAGCTTTCTTT. Translation: CASSEDLNTEAFF. Drawing the rest from reference TRBV2 and TRBJ1-1, the complete variable domain is EPEVTQTPSHQVTQMGQEVILRCVPISNHLYFYWYRQILGQKVEFLVSFYNNEISEKSEIFDDQFSVERPDGSNFTLKIRSTKLEDSAMYFCASSEDLNTEAFFGQGTRLTVV.

This chain joins TRBV18 and TRBJ1-2; D gene uncertain. Deletions cut 3 bases from V and 8 bases from J, with 13 bases between. The CDR3 is 13 amino acids. The V gene's germline CDR1 is KGHSH and CDR2 LQKENI. CDR3 protein: CASSPQRAGGYTF. The CDR3 DNA reads TGTGCCAGCTCACCTCAGAGGGCGGGCGGCTACACCTTC.

V gene TRBV4-1 combines with J gene TRBJ1-1; D remains ambiguous. V gave up 1 base and J gave up 2 bases, with 11 bases separating them. This CDR3 has 15 amino acids. Germline V gene data show CDR1 as MGHRA and CDR2 as YSYEKL. CDR3 coding DNA: TGCGCCAGCAGCCAAGGCACCTATCTAAACACTGAAGCTTTCTTT. It encodes CASSQGTYLNTEAFF.

CDR3 sequence: CATSDGGRSQPQHF. DNA of the CDR3: TGTGCCACCAGTGATGGCGGACGGAGTCAGCCCCAGCATTTT. V and J are TRBV24-1 and TRBJ1-5, with D unclear. V was clipped by 3 bases and J by 6 bases, with 11 bases between them. CDR3 length: 14 residues. Germline-derived CDR1 and CDR2 are KGHDR and SFDVKD.

J is TRBJ1-1 and V is TRBV6-2 or TRBV6-3, with a weak D call TRBD1 (5 bases). CDR1 and CDR2 (germline): MNHEY, SVGEGT. V lost 2 bases and J lost 3, with 10 bases in between. This CDR3 is built from 14 residues. CDR3 in DNA: TGTGCCAGCAGTTACGGCAGGACATACACTGAAGCTTTCTTT. This translates into CASSYGRTYTEAFF.

The chain joins TRBV6-5 to TRBJ1-2, with a tentative D call TRBD1 (5 bases). The CDR3 sequence is 13 residues long. CDR1 and CDR2 (germline): MNHEY, SVGAGI. Trimming removed 7 bases at V and 6 bases at J, with 15 bases between. The CDR3 DNA reads as TGTGCCAGCACCTCGTGGGGCGGCGATGGCTACACCTTC. As protein: CASTSWGGDGYTF.

This clone was detected only a few times. V is TRBV9 and J is TRBJ2-7, with 10 bases that match TRBD1. The CDR3 contains 15 residues. Per germline, CDR1 SGDLS and CDR2 YYNGEE. With 4 bases clipped from V and 4 bases from J, the junction kept 8 bases outside the gene matches. The chain's CDR3 is CASSLSPGQGYEQYF. The CDR3 nucleotides are TGTGCCAGCAGCTTGTCACCGGGACAGGGGTACGAGCAGTACTTC.

The rearrangement joins TRBV6-2 or TRBV6-3 to TRBJ2-7; TRBD2 matches 8 bases. Germline V gives CDR1 MNHEY, CDR2 SVGEGT. The junction had 8 bases not matched to a gene; V was cut back by 2 bases and J by 5 bases. The CDR3 extends over 15 amino acids. CDR3 sequence: CASSYEGTSGHEQYF. The CDR3 nucleotides are TGTGCCAGCAGTTACGAGGGGACTAGTGGCCACGAGCAGTACTTC.